Listed below are T cell receptor beta chains from one sample, sequenced in a study of cytomegalovirus exposure and HLA in healthy donors. Sequencing used immunoSEQ multiplex PCR; TCRdb keeps in-frame clones, though not all of them. The record lists tens of thousands of clones, of which the ten most abundant hold 2.5% to 3%. The specimen was PBMCs. The receptors originated from a man aged 40-50 years in good health and CMV-seronegative. Both conserved end residues are part of each CDR3. The D gene is left open where the match is weak.

.	TRBV18	TRBJ1-3	CASSFQGFLSGNTIYF	TGTGCCAGCTCATTTCAGGGGTTTCTCTCTGGAAACACCATATATTTT
.	TRBV4-1	TRBJ2-5	CASSPPAGRMVETQYF	TGCGCCAGCAGCCCCCCCGCGGGACGGATGGTTGAGACCCAGTACTTC
TRBD1	TRBV7-2	TRBJ1-4	CASSPHGTVNEKLFF	TGTGCCAGCAGCCCCCACGGGACAGTGAATGAAAAACTGTTTTTT
TRBD1	TRBV5-4	TRBJ2-7	CASSKDRDRAIYEQYF	TGTGCCAGCAGCAAAGACCGGGACAGGGCGATCTACGAGCAGTACTTC
.	TRBV5-4	TRBJ1-2	CASSSRTETYNYGYTF	TGTGCCAGCAGCTCCCGGACAGAAACATACAACTATGGCTACACCTTC
TRBD2	TRBV2	TRBJ2-3	CATQRGTDTQYF	TGTGCCACCCAGCGGGGGACAGATACGCAGTATTTT
.	TRBV7-3	TRBJ2-1	CASSLKASDYNEQFF	TGTGCCAGCAGCTTAAAGGCTAGCGACTACAATGAGCAGTTCTTC
.	TRBV28	TRBJ2-2	CASSRNTGELFF	TGTGCCAGCAGCCGGAACACCGGGGAGCTGTTTTTT
.	TRBV7-8	TRBJ2-1	CASSPARAGLYNEQFF	TGTGCCAGCAGCCCCGCCAGGGCCGGGTTGTACAATGAGCAGTTCTTC
TRBD2	TRBV28	TRBJ2-1	CASSFGTSPSYNEQFF	TGTGCCAGCAGTTTCGGGACTAGCCCTTCCTACAATGAGCAGTTCTTC
.	TRBV2	TRBJ1-5	CASSGTNQPQHF	TGTGCCAGCAGTGGGACAAATCAGCCCCAGCATTTT
TRBD1	TRBV15	TRBJ1-4	CATSSSGTGREKLFF	TGTGCCACCAGCAGTTCCGGGACAGGGCGCGAAAAACTGTTTTTT
TRBD2	TRBV5-1	TRBJ2-1	CASSLVVAGGEQFF	TGCGCCAGCAGCTTGGTAGTAGCGGGGGGGGAGCAGTTCTTC
.	TRBV6-1	TRBJ2-7	CASSEAHRSSYEQYF	TGTGCCAGCAGTGAAGCGCATAGGAGCTCCTACGAGCAGTACTTC
.	TRBV7-9	TRBJ1-1	CASSRVQGGTEAFF	TGTGCCAGCAGCCGAGTGCAGGGTGGCACTGAAGCTTTCTTT
.	TRBV19	TRBJ1-4	CASSPGAGANEKLFF	TGTGCCAGTAGTCCGGGGGCGGGGGCTAATGAAAAACTGTTTTTT
.	TRBV9	TRBJ2-2	CASTPFGSGSPGELFF	TGTGCCAGCACCCCTTTTGGGTCAGGGTCCCCCGGGGAGCTGTTTTTT
TRBD2	TRBV5-4	TRBJ2-7	CASSLRLADYEQYF	TGTGCCAGCAGCTTGCGACTAGCTGACTACGAGCAGTACTTC
.	TRBV2	TRBJ2-3	CASNGFRSSTDTQYF	TGTGCCAGCAACGGGTTCCGATCTAGCACAGATACGCAGTATTTT